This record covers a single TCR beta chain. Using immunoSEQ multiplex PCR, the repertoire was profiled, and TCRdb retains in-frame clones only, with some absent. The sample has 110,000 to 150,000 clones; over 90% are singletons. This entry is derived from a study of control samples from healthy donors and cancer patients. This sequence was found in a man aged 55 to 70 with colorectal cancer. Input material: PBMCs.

CDR3 in DNA: TGTGCCAGCAGCCCCGGGACAGCGAACTACGAGCAGTACTTC. It is translated as CASSPGTANYEQYF. This chain links TRBV3-1 (or the pseudogene TRBV3-2) with TRBJ2-7; TRBD1 matches at 7 bases. The V gene end was trimmed by 4 bases and the J gene end by 3 bases; junction bases not matched to a gene: 6. Germline V gene data show CDR1 as LGHDT and CDR2 as YNNKEL (reference sequence). CDR3 length equals 14 residues.